Sequencing of this T cell receptor (beta chain) was carried out in a study of blood T cell repertoires in COVID-19. Study-wide background: The United States, Italy and Spain supplied acute and convalescent COVID-19 samples.

As handled by the study authors: Quantification of nucleated cells was approximated via reference gene primer amplification. Assay used: immunoSEQ multiplex PCR; TCRdb lists only in-frame clones, some missing. The DNA was the basis for D and trimming; V, J and clone size are from that table. The repertoire holds 30,000 to 40,000 clones, 85% to 90% seen once, with around 5.8% in the top ten. Germline V gene sequence: CDR1 MNHEY, CDR2 SVGEGT. The CDR3 spans 15 residues. After removal of 5 bases from V and 2 bases from J, the junction contained 7 bases not matched to a gene. The origin of this receptor is a human donor in a cohort sampled during active COVID-19. This chain uses TRBV6-2 or TRBV6-3 with TRBJ1-1; 8 bases line up with TRBD1. Material: peripheral blood. DNA for the CDR3: TGTGCCAGCAGTCAACCGGGACAGGTTAACACTGAAGCTTTCTTT. Protein sequence: CASSQPGQVNTEAFF.